A selection of T cell receptor beta chains follows, all from one sample in a study of shared clonotypes between healthy human individuals. Method: immunoSEQ multiplex PCR; TCRdb's copy keeps in-frame clones and lacks some. Among about 340,000 clones listed, roughly 70% were seen once. The sample taken for sequencing was memory CD4+ T cells sorted from blood. All receptors derive from a man between 25 and 39 years old in good health. The CDR3 runs from the conserved cysteine through the conserved F or W. A D gene is named only where the DNA matches it firmly. Size tells how often a clone was seen (once, few, many) or the class of an expanded clone, and some rows leave it out.

v_call: TRBV28
d_call: TRBD1
j_call: TRBJ1-1
clone_size: few
cdr3_aa: CAAGQGALNTEAFF
cdr3_nt: TGTGCCGCAGGACAGGGGGCTTTGAACACTGAAGCTTTCTTT

v_call: TRBV6-4
d_call: TRBD1
j_call: TRBJ1-1
clone_size: once
cdr3_aa: CASRKDRGAEFTEAFF
cdr3_nt: TGTGCCAGCAGGAAGGACAGGGGTGCCGAATTCACTGAAGCTTTCTTT

v_call: TRBV11-3
d_call: -
j_call: TRBJ1-2
clone_size: -
cdr3_aa: CASSLDLLGAVRRGYGYTF
cdr3_nt: TGTGCCAGCAGCTTAGATCTTTTAGGCGCGGTAAGACGGGGCTATGGCTACACCTTC

v_call: TRBV9
d_call: -
j_call: TRBJ1-2
clone_size: few
cdr3_aa: CASSVDVYGYTF
cdr3_nt: TGTGCCAGCAGCGTAGATGTCTATGGCTACACCTTC

v_call: TRBV20-1
d_call: -
j_call: TRBJ2-7
clone_size: -
cdr3_aa: CSASDNYEQYF
cdr3_nt: TGCAGTGCCTCGGACAACTACGAGCAGTACTTC

v_call: TRBV5-4
d_call: TRBD2
j_call: TRBJ2-2
clone_size: -
cdr3_aa: CASSLASGKVTGELFF
cdr3_nt: TGTGCCAGCAGCCTGGCCAGCGGGAAAGTCACCGGGGAGCTGTTTTTT

v_call: TRBV28
d_call: -
j_call: TRBJ2-5
clone_size: -
cdr3_aa: CASSFSPAQETQYF
cdr3_nt: TGTGCCAGCAGTTTTTCGCCAGCCCAAGAGACCCAGTACTTC

v_call: TRBV7-9
d_call: -
j_call: TRBJ1-6
clone_size: -
cdr3_aa: CASSPLWGVGSPLHF
cdr3_nt: TGTGCCAGCAGCCCTCTGTGGGGGGTCGGTTCACCCCTCCACTTT

v_call: TRBV7-2
d_call: TRBD2
j_call: TRBJ2-5
clone_size: few
cdr3_aa: CASSASGGPSETQYF
cdr3_nt: TGTGCCAGCAGCGCCTCGGGAGGGCCCTCAGAGACCCAGTACTTC

v_call: TRBV5-6
d_call: -
j_call: TRBJ2-7
clone_size: -
cdr3_aa: CASSVAHEQYF
cdr3_nt: TGTGCCAGCAGCGTAGCCCACGAGCAGTACTTC